Following are 17 T cell receptor beta chains from one sample sequenced in a study of radiation and T cells in renal cell carcinoma. Using immunoSEQ multiplex PCR, the repertoire was profiled, and TCRdb retains in-frame clones only, with some absent. The data contain about 5,600 clones, about two thirds of them singletons. Specified treatment: treatment-naive control, cytoreductive nephrectomy. The sequencing here drew on tumor tissue, taken from a patient whose treatment was nephrectomy without radiotherapy. All receptors come from a human donor with renal cell carcinoma.

As DNA, the CDR3 is TGTGCCACCAGCAGAGATCGGGAGAGGGGAACTAGCGGGAGCCTGGATACGCAGTATTTT. Encoded protein: CATSRDRERGTSGSLDTQYF. The rearrangement uses TRBV15 and TRBJ2-3, with 11 positions matching TRBD2. V lost 0 bases, J lost 6 bases, and 17 bases stayed unmatched. The V gene's germline CDR1 is LNHNV and CDR2 YYDKDF (reference sequence). The CDR3 runs 20 residues. Together with reference TRBV15 and TRBJ2-3, the CDR3 gives the full variable domain: DAMVIQNPRYQVTQFGKPVTLSCSQTLNHNVMYWYQQKSSQAPKLLFHYYDKDFNNEADTPDNFQSRRPNTSFCFLDIRSPGLGDTAMYLCATSRDRERGTSGSLDTQYFGPGTRLTVL.

The J gene is TRBJ2-1, the V gene TRBV10-1, with D unclear. Trimming pared 7 bases from V and 6 bases from J, leaving 16 bases between. The CDR3 runs to 14 residues. Germline assignment: CDR1 WNHNN and CDR2 SYGVQD (reference sequence). The CDR3 nucleotides read TGCGCCAGCAACCACCTCTCCGGGTGCAATGAGCAGTTCTTC. Its protein is CASNHLSGCNEQFF.

The chain links TRBV13 to TRBJ1-1, with D perhaps TRBD1 (6 bases). The germline V and J ends were trimmed by 5 bases and 5 bases, with 18 bases remaining between them. Germline CDR1 and CDR2: PRHDT and FYEKMQ (reference sequence). CDR3 length: 15 residues. The CDR3 DNA is TGTGCCAGCAGCGGCACAGGGACCTCGGGGACTGAAGCTTTCTTT. It codes for CASSGTGTSGTEAFF.

The chain combines TRBV6-6 with TRBJ2-7; TRBD2 matches at 11 bases. The CDR3 totals 13 residues. J was trimmed by 3 bases and V by 5 bases; bases with no gene match: 0. From germline, CDR1 is MNHNY and CDR2 SVGAGI (reference sequence). CDR3 sequence (DNA): TGTGCCAGCAGTACTAGCGGGAGCTACGAGCAGTACTTC. Amino acid sequence: CASSTSGSYEQYF.

The chain uses TRBV28 and TRBJ1-6, with no clear D. Trimming pared 2 bases from V and 7 bases from J, leaving 6 bases between. The CDR3 runs 13 residues. The germline gives CDR1 MDHEN, CDR2 SYDVKM. The CDR3 sequence is CASSLQENSPLHF. As DNA, the CDR3 is TGTGCCAGCAGTTTACAGGAGAATTCACCCCTCCACTTT.

The chain recombines TRBV10-3 with TRBJ1-6, with a weak D call TRBD1 (5 bases). The germline V gene has CDR1 ENHRY and CDR2 SYGVKD. Trimming took 4 bases from V and 5 from J, leaving 9 bases between them. The CDR3 contains 14 residues. The CDR3 DNA sequence: TGTGCCATCAGTGTGGGGGTGGATAATTCACCCCTCCACTTT. It codes for CAISVGVDNSPLHF.

J is TRBJ2-4 and V is TRBV13, with D uncertain. The CDR3 contains 14 residues. The V gene lost 1 base and the J gene lost 7 bases, with 11 bases spanning the gap. Germline lookup yields CDR1 PRHDT and CDR2 FYEKMQ (reference sequence). CDR3 in DNA: TGTGCCAGCAGCTTAGTGGGCTTCGGGAACATTCAGTACTTC. Translation: CASSLVGFGNIQYF.

This CDR3 is CASSTSGRGGRNEQFF. CDR3 DNA sequence: TGTGCCAGCAGCACTAGCGGGAGGGGTGGTCGCAATGAGCAGTTCTTC. The gene calls are TRBV7-9 and TRBJ2-1; TRBD2 agrees at 13 bases. V gave up 5 bases and J gave up 6 bases; unmatched junction bases: 7. This CDR3 contains 16 residues. The germline V gene has CDR1 SEHNR and CDR2 FQNEAQ (reference sequence).

This chain joins TRBV5-3 and TRBJ2-7, with D possibly matching TRBD2 (6 bases). TRBV5-3 is designated an ORF whose function remains uncertain. This CDR3 spans 14 amino acids. Trimming took 10 bases from V and 1 from J, leaving 18 bases between them. The CDR3 DNA is TGTGCCGGGGGGACTTTTCGATCGTCCTACGAGCAGTACTTC. This encodes CAGGTFRSSYEQYF.

The V gene is TRBV25-1, the J gene TRBJ1-1; the D is unclear. This CDR3 is built from 13 residues. V was shortened by 6 bases and J by 1 base, with 9 bases between the two germline ends. Germline V gene data show CDR1 as MGHDK and CDR2 as SYGVNS. In DNA, the CDR3 is TGTGCCAGCAGACGGCGAAAGAACACTGAAGCTTTCTTT. The encoded protein is CASRRRKNTEAFF.

This chain links TRBV7-2 with TRBJ2-3; D is ambiguous. From germline, CDR1 is SGHTA and CDR2 FQGNSA. V lost 2 bases and J 2 bases, leaving 11 bases between the germline ends. CDR3 length: 15 residues. CDR3 loop: CASSLSLLLTDTQYF. In DNA form, the CDR3 reads TGTGCCAGCAGCTTATCCCTCCTCCTCACAGATACGCAGTATTTT.

V is TRBV7-3 and J is TRBJ2-7; D is perhaps TRBD1 (5 bases). Trimming took 0 bases from V and 1 from J, leaving 22 bases between them. CDR3 length equals 19 residues. CDR1 SGHTA and CDR2 FQGTGA come from the germline V gene. CDR3 residues: CASSLTEVRVRQLSYEQYF. The DNA of the CDR3 is TGTGCCAGCAGCTTAACGGAAGTAAGGGTCCGACAGCTATCCTACGAGCAGTACTTC.

The CDR3 DNA sequence: TGTGCCAGCAGTCCTCGCGCGGGATTACGCACAGATACGCAGTATTTT. Protein: CASSPRAGLRTDTQYF. The J gene is TRBJ2-3, the V gene TRBV27; possibly TRBD2 for D (6 bases). Germline V gene lookup returns CDR1 MNHEY and CDR2 SMNVEV (reference sequence). Trimming took 5 bases from V and 1 from J, leaving 16 bases between them. This CDR3 region has 16 residues.

The rearrangement links TRBV28 to TRBJ2-3; 8 bases agree with TRBD2. CDR1 and CDR2 from the germline V gene are MDHEN and SYDVKM. This CDR3 contains 17 residues. V was clipped by 5 bases and J by 3 bases; unmatched bases: 13. CDR3 in amino acids: CASSLRGLGGVTDTQYF. In DNA form, the CDR3 reads TGTGCCAGCAGTCTCCGGGGACTAGGAGGGGTGACAGATACGCAGTATTTT. The whole variable domain, remainder taken from reference TRBV28 and TRBJ2-3, is DVKVTQSSRYLVKRTGEKVFLECVQDMDHENMFWYRQDPGLGLRLIYFSYDVKMKEKGDIPEGYSVSREKKERFSLILESASTNQTSMYLCASSLRGLGGVTDTQYFGPGTRLTVL.

The CDR3, as DNA: TGTGCCAGCAGTCCGGGACAGGGTGTTTTCAATGAGCAGTTCTTC. It codes for CASSPGQGVFNEQFF. The chain joins TRBV6-5 to TRBJ2-1; the match to TRBD1 covers 9 bases. Germline values: CDR1 MNHEY, CDR2 SVGAGI. The CDR3 consists of 15 residues. Trimming removed 5 bases from V and 6 bases from J; junction bases left unmatched: 8.

The chain is built from TRBV7-9 and TRBJ2-2, with 7 bases lining up with TRBD1. V was clipped by 5 bases and J by 5 bases; unmatched bases: 5. Germline CDR1 is SEHNR and CDR2 is FQNEAQ (reference sequence). The CDR3 runs to 14 residues. For the CDR3, the DNA is TGTGCCAGCAGCCTCTCACAGGGGACCGGGGAGCTGTTTTTT. Protein product: CASSLSQGTGELFF. Full variable domain (missing parts from reference TRBV7-9 and TRBJ2-2): DTGVSQNPRHKITKRGQNVTFRCDPISEHNRLYWYRQTLGQGPEFLTYFQNEAQLEKSRLLSDRFSAERPKGSFSTLEIQRTEQGDSAMYLCASSLSQGTGELFFGEGSRLTVL.

The rearrangement joins TRBV6-5 to TRBJ1-2; 11 nucleotides agree with TRBD1. From germline, CDR1 is MNHEY and CDR2 SVGAGI. V was pared by 2 bases and J by 2 bases, with 4 bases of the junction left unmatched. The CDR3 is made up of 16 amino acids. The CDR3 reads CASSYDWTGGNYGYTF. Written as DNA, the CDR3 is TGTGCCAGCAGTTACGACTGGACAGGGGGCAACTATGGCTACACCTTC.